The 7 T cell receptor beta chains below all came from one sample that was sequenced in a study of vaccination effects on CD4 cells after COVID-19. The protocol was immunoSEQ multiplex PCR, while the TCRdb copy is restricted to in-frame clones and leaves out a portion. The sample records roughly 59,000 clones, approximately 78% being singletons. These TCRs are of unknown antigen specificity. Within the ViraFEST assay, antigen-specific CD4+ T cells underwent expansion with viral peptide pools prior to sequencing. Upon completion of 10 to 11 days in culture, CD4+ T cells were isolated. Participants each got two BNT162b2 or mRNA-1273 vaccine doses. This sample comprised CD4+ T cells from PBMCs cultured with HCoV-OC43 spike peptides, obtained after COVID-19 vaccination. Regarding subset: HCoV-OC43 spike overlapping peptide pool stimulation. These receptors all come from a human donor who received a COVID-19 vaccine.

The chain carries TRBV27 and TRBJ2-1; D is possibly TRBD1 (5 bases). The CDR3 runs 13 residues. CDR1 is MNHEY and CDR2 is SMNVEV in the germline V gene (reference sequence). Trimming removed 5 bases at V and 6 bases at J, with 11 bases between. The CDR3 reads CASSTQDVNEQFF. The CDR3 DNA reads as TGTGCCAGCAGTACACAGGACGTCAATGAGCAGTTCTTC.

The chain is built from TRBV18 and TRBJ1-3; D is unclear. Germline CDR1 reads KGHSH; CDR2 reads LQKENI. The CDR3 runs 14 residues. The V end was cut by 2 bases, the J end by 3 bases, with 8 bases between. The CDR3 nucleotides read TGTGCCAGCTCACCAACGGACGGTGGAAACACCATATATTTT. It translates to CASSPTDGGNTIYF. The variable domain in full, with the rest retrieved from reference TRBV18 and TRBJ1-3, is NAGVMQNPRHLVRRRGQEARLRCSPMKGHSHVYWYRQLPEEGLKFMVYLQKENIIDESGMPKERFSAEFPKEGPSILRIQQVVRGDSAAYFCASSPTDGGNTIYFGEGSWLTVV.

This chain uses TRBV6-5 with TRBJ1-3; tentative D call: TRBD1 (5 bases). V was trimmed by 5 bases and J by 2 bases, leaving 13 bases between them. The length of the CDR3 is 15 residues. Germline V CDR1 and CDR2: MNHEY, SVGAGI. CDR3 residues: CASSRSWGAGNTIYF. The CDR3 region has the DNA TGTGCCAGCAGTAGATCGTGGGGGGCTGGAAACACCATATATTTT.

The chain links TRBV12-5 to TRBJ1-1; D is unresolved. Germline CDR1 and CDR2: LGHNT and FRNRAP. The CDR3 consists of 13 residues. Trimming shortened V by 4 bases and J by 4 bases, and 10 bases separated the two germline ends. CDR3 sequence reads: CASGSSPLTEAFF. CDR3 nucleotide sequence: TGTGCTAGTGGTTCTAGTCCCCTCACTGAAGCTTTCTTT.

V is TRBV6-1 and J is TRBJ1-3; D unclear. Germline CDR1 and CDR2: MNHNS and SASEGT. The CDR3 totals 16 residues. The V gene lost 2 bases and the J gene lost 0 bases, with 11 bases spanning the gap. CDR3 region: CASSESFKSSGNTIYF. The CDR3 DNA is TGTGCCAGCAGTGAATCGTTTAAGAGCTCTGGAAACACCATATATTTT.

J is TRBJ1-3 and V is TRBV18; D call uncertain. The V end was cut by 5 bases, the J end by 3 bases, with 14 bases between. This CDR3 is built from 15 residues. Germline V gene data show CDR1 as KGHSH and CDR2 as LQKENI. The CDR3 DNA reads TGTGCCAGCTCAGCCAACAGCGTTCGTGGAAACACCATATATTTT. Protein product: CASSANSVRGNTIYF.

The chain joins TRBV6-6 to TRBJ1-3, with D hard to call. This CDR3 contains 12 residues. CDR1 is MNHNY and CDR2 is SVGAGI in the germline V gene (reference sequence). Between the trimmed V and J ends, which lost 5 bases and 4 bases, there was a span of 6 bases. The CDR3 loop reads CASSLQGNTIYF. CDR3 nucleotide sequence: TGTGCCAGCAGTCTACAGGGAAACACCATATATTTT.